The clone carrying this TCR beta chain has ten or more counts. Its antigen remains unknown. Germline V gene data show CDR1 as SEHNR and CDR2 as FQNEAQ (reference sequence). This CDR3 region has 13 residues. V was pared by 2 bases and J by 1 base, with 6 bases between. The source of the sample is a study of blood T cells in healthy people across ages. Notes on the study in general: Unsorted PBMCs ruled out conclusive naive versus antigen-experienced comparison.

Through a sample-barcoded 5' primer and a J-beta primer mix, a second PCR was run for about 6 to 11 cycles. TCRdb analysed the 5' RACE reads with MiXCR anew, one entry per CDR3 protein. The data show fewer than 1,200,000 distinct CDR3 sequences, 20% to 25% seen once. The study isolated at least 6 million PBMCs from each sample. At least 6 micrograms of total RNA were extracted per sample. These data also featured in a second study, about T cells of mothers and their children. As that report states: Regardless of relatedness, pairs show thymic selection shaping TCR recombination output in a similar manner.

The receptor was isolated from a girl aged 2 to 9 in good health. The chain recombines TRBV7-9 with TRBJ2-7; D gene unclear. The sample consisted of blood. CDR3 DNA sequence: TGTGCCAGCAGCTTACCGGCATCCTACGAGCAGTACTTC. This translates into CASSLPASYEQYF.